A single TCR beta chain is shown here with its context. This clonotype was seen a handful of times. This clone's antigen is unknown. No much larger clone is present one base from it, and per-base qualities are unavailable. The germline V gene yields SGHTS for CDR1 and YDEGEE for CDR2. V and J are truncated by 0 bases and 7 bases respectively, leaving an intervening sequence of 4 bases. The CDR3 contains 11 residues, cysteine and phenylalanine counted. Of the read, only the CDR3 DNA is kept; its 33 bases are in frame from base 1. The library was built by means of RT-PCR. Sequencing took place on an Illumina HiSeq 2500. In-frame beta chains were kept once TCRdb had trimmed the public reads at Q25 with fastp and called clones with MiXCR. Each record represents a unique CDR3 protein, reported with the most common genes and DNA among its rows. The sample records around 470,000 distinct CDR3 sequences, under 8.5% of which are singletons. Around 13% of the sample is in the top ten clones.

This sample is part of a study of response to subunit inactivated influenza vaccine (dated by TCRdb to the late 2010s). At the level of the whole study: Deep quantitative profiling of the T cell receptor repertoire was used in the study to follow responses to a trivalent subunit inactivated influenza vaccine. General study outcomes and caveats: According to the authors, only a limited number of new T cells may be recruited by each seasonal influenza vaccination.

The sequence joins TRBV5-8 to TRBJ1-1; no D gene can be assigned with confidence. The specimen comprised PBMCs from blood, sampled around 25 months after vaccination. This receptor was identified in a man between 50 and 69 years old who received an inactivated influenza vaccine. Donor details come from another sample of the same person, matched by shared clones. The CDR3 region reads CASSLVREAFF. Here is the DNA: TGTGCCAGCAGCTTGGTACGTGAAGCTTTCTTT.